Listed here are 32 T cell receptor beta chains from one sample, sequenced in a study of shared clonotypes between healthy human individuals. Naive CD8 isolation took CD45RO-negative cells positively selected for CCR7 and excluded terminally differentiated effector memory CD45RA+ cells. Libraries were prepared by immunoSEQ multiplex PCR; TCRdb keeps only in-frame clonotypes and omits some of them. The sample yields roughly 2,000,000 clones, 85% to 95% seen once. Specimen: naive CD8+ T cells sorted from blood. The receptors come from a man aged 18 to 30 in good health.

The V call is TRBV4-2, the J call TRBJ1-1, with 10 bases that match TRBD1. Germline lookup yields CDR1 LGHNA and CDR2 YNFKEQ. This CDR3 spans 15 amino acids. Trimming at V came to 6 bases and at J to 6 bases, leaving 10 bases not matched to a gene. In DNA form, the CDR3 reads TGTGCCAGCAGTGAACCGGGACAGGGGACGTCTGAAGCTTTCTTT. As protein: CASSEPGQGTSEAFF.

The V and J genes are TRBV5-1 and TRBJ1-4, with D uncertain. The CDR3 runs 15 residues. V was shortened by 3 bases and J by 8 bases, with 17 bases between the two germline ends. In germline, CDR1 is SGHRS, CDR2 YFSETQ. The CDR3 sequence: CASSSGTGGYEKLFF. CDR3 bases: TGCGCCAGCAGCTCCGGCACCGGAGGGTACGAAAAACTGTTTTTT. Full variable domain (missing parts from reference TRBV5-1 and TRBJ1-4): KAGVTQTPRYLIKTRGQQVTLSCSPISGHRSVSWYQQTPGQGLQFLFEYFSETQRNKGNFPGRFSGRQFSNSRSEMNVSTLELGDSALYLCASSSGTGGYEKLFFGSGTQLSVL.

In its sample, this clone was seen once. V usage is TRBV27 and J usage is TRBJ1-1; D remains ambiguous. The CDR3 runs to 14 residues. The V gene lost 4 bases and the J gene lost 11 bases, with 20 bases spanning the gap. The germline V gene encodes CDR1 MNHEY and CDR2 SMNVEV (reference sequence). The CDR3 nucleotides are TGTGCCAGCAGTTCGATCCCCCTAGCAGGAGAGGCTTTCTTT. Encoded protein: CASSSIPLAGEAFF.

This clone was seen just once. CDR3 protein: CASSNRLAGITDTQYF. CDR3 sequence (DNA): TGCGCCAGCAGCAACCGACTAGCGGGAATCACAGATACGCAGTATTTT. The V gene is TRBV5-1, the J gene TRBJ2-3; 11 bases map to TRBD2. The germline gives CDR1 SGHRS, CDR2 YFSETQ. With V trimmed by 4 bases and J by 2 bases, 6 bases remained unmatched. This CDR3 spans 16 amino acids.

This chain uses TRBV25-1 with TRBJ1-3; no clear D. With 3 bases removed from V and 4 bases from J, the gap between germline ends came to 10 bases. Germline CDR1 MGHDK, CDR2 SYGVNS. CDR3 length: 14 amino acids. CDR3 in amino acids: CASSDRAGGNTIYF. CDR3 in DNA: TGTGCCAGCAGTGATCGAGCGGGAGGAAACACCATATATTTT.

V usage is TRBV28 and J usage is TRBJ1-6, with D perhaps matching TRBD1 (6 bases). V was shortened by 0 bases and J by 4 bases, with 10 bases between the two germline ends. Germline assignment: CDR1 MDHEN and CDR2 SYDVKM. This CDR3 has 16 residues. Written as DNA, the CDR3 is TGTGCCAGCAGTTTATGGCCTACAGGGTATAATTCACCCCTCCACTTT. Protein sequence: CASSLWPTGYNSPLHF.

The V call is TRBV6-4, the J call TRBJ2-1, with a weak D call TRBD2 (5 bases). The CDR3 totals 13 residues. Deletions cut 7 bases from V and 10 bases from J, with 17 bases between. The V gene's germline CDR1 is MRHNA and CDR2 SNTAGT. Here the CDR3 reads CASTPGEVDEQFF. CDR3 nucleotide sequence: TGTGCCAGCACCCCCGGGGAAGTTGACGAGCAGTTCTTC.

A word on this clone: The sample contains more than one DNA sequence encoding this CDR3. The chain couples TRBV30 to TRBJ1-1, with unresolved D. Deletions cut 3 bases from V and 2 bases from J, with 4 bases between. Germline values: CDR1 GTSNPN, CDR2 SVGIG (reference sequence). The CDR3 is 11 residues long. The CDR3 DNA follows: TGTGCCTGGAGCAGAAACACTGAAGCTTTCTTT. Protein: CAWSRNTEAFF.

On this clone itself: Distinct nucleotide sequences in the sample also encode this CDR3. CDR3 nucleotide sequence: TGTGCCAGCAGCGACGGACAGGGCCCCTCGTACGAGCAGTACTTC. It translates to CASSDGQGPSYEQYF. This chain joins TRBV9 and TRBJ2-7, with TRBD1 matching 8 bases. The germline CDR1 and CDR2 sequences are SGDLS and YYNGEE. The CDR3 sequence is 15 residues long. Germline trimming cut 3 bases from V and 4 bases from J; bases unmatched to any gene: 9.

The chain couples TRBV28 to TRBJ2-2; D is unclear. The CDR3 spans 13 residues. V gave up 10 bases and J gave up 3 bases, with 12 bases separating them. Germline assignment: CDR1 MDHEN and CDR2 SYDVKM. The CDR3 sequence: CATSSSDTGELFF. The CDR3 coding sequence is TGTGCCACATCGTCGTCGGACACCGGGGAGCTGTTTTTT.

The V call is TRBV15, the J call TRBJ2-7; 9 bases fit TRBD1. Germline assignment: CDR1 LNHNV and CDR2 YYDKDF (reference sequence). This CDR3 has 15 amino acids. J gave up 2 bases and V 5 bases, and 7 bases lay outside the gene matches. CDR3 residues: CATSPGTGSTYEQYF. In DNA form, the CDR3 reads TGTGCCACCAGCCCCGGGACAGGGTCCACCTACGAGCAGTACTTC.

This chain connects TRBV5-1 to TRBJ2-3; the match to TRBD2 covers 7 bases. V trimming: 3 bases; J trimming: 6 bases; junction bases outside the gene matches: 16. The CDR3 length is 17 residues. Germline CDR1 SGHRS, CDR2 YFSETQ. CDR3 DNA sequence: TGCGCCAGCAGCTGGGACCGGGACTATCTAGTTGTGGATACGCAGTATTTT. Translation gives CASSWDRDYLVVDTQYF.

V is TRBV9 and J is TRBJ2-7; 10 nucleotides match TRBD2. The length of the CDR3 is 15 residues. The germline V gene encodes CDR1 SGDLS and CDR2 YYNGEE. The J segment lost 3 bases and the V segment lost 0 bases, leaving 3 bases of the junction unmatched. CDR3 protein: CASSVDGTSVYEQYF. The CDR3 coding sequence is TGTGCCAGCAGCGTAGACGGGACTAGCGTCTACGAGCAGTACTTC.

The CDR3 DNA sequence: TGTGCCAGCAGCTTCGGCGGGGTGGATCCCTCCCCGCACAATGAGCAGTTCTTC. Residues: CASSFGGVDPSPHNEQFF. This chain joins TRBV7-2 and TRBJ2-1, with D possibly being TRBD2 (6 bases). Germline CDR1 SGHTA, CDR2 FQGNSA. This CDR3 has 18 residues. V was cut by 3 bases and J by 5 bases, with 23 bases left in between.

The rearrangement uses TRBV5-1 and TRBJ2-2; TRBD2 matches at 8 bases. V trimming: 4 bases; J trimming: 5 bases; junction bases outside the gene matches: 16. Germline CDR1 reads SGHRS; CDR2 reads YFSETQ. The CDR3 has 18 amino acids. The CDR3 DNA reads TGCGCCAGCAGCCTTCGGGAGGGCGCCGCTGAGGGAACCGGGGAGCTGTTTTTT. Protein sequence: CASSLREGAAEGTGELFF.

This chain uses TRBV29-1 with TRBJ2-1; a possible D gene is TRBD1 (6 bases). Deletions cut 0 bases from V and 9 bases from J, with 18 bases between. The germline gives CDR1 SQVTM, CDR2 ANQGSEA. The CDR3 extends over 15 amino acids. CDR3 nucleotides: TGCAGCGTTGAAGAAGAAGACAGGCTTTTTGGTGAGCAGTTCTTC. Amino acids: CSVEEEDRLFGEQFF.

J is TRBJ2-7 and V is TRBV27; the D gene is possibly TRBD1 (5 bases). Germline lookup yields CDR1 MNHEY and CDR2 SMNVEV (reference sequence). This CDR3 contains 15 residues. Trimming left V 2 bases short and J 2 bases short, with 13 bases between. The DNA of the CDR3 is TGTGCCAGCAGTTTACGGTCGACAGCTACCTACGAGCAGTACTTC. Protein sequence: CASSLRSTATYEQYF.

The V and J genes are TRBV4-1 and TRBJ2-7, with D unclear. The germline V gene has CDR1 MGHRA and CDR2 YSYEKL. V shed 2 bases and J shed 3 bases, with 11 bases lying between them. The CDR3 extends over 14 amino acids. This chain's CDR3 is CASSQQQIDYEQYF. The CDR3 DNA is TGCGCCAGCAGCCAACAGCAGATCGACTACGAGCAGTACTTC.

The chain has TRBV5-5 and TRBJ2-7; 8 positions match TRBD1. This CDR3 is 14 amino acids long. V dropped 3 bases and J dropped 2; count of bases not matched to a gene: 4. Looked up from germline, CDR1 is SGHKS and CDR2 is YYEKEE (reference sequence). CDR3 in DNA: TGTGCCAGCAGCTGGAGACAGGGGACCTACGAGCAGTACTTC. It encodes CASSWRQGTYEQYF. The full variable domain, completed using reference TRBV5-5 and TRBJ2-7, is DAGVTQSPTHLIKTRGQQVTLRCSPISGHKSVSWYQQVLGQGPQFIFQYYEKEERGRGNFPDRFSARQFPNYSSELNVNALLLGDSALYLCASSWRQGTYEQYFGPGTRLTVT.

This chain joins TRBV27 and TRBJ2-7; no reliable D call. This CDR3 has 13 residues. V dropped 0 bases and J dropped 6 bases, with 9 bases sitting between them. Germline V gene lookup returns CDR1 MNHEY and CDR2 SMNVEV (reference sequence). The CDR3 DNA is TGTGCCAGCAGTTTATCATTAGTAGGCGAGCAGTACTTC. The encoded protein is CASSLSLVGEQYF.

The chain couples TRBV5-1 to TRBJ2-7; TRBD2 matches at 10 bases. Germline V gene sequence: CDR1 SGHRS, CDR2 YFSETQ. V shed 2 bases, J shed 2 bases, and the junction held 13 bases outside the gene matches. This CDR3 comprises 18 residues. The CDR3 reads CASSFLGLAGALTYEQYF. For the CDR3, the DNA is TGCGCCAGCAGCTTCTTGGGCCTAGCGGGAGCCCTAACCTACGAGCAGTACTTC.

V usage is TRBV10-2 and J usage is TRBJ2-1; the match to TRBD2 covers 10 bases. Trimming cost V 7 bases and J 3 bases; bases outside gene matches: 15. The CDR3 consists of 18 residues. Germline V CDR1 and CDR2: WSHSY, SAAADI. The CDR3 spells CASTPTSGQPPNYNEQFF. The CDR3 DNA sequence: TGCGCCAGCACCCCGACTAGCGGGCAACCTCCCAACTACAATGAGCAGTTCTTC.

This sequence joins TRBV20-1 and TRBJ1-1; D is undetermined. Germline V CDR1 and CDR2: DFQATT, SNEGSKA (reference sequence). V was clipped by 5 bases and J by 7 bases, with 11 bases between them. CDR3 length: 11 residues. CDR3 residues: CSAPSLGEAFF. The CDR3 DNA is TGCAGTGCTCCTAGCCTAGGTGAAGCTTTCTTT.

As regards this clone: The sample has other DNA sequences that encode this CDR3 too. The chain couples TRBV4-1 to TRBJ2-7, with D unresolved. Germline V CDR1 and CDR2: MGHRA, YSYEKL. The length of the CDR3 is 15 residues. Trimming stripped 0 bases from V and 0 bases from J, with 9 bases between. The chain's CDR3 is CASSQEPGSSYEQYF. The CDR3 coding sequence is TGCGCCAGCAGCCAAGAGCCGGGCAGCTCCTACGAGCAGTACTTC.

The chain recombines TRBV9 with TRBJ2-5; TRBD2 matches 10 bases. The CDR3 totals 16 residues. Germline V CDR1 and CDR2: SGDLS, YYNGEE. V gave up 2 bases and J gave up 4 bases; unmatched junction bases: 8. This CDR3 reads CASSVGLAGAPETQYF. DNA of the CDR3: TGTGCCAGCAGCGTTGGGCTAGCGGGAGCCCCAGAGACCCAGTACTTC.

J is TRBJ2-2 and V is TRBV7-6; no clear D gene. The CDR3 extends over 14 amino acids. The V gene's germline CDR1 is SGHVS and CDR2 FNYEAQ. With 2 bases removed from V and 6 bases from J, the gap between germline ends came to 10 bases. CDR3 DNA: TGTGCCAGCAGCTTAATAGGCCAATCCGGGGAGCTGTTTTTT. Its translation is CASSLIGQSGELFF.

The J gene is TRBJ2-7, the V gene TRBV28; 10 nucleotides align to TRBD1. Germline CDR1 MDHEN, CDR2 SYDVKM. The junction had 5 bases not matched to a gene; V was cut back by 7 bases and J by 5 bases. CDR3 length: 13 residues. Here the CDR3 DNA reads TGTGCCAGCAATTCGGGACAGGGGAACGAGCAGTACTTC. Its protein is CASNSGQGNEQYF.

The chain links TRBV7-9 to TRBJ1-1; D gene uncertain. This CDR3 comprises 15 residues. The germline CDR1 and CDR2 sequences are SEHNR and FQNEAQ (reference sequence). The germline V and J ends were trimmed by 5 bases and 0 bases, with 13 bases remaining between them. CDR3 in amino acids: CASSPVDRLNTEAFF. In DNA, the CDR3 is TGTGCCAGCAGCCCCGTGGACCGCTTGAACACTGAAGCTTTCTTT.

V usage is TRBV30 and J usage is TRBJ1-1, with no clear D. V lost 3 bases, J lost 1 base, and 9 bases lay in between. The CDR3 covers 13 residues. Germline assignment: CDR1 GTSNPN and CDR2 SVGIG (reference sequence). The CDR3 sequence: CAWRDGKNTEAFF. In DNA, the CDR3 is TGTGCCTGGAGAGACGGAAAGAACACTGAAGCTTTCTTT.

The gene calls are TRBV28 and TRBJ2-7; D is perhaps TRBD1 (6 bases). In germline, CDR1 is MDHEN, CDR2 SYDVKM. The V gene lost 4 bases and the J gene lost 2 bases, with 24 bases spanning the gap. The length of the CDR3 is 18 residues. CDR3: CASSSDLFVEGDTYEQYF. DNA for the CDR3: TGTGCCAGCAGTTCGGACCTTTTCGTAGAGGGGGACACCTACGAGCAGTACTTC.

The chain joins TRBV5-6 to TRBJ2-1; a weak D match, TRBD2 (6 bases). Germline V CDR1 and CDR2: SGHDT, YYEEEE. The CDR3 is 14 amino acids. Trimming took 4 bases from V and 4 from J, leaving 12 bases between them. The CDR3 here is CASSPRDLYNEQFF. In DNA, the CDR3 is TGTGCCAGCAGCCCCCGGGACTTATACAATGAGCAGTTCTTC. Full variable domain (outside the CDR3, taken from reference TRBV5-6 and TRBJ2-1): DAGVTQSPTHLIKTRGQQVTLRCSPKSGHDTVSWYQQALGQGPQFIFQYYEEEERQRGNFPDRFSGHQFPNYSSELNVNALLLGDSALYLCASSPRDLYNEQFFGPGTRLTVL.

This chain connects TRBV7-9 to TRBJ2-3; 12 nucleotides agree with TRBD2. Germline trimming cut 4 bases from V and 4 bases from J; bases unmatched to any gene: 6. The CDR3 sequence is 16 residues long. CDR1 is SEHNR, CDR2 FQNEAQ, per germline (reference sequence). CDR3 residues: CASSSGTSGFADTQYF. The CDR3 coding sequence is TGTGCCAGCAGCTCCGGGACTAGCGGGTTCGCAGATACGCAGTATTTT.